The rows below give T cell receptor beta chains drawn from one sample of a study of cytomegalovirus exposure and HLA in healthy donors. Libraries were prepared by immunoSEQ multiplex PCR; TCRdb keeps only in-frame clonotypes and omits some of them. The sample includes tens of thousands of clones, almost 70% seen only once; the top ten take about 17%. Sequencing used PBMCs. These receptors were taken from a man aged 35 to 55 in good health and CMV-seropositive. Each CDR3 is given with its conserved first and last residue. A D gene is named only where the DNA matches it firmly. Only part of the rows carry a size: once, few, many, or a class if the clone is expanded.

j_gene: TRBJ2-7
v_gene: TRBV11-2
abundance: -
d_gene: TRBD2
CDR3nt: TGTGCCAGCAGCTTAAGGGTGGGAGGGTACGGCGAGCAGTACTTC
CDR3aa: CASSLRVGGYGEQYF

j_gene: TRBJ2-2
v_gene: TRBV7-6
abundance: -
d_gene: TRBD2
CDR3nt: TGTGCCAGCAGCTTCGCTAGCGGGGGATACACCGGGGAGCTGTTTTTT
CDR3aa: CASSFASGGYTGELFF

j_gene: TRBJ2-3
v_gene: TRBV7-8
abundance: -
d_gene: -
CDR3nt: TGTGCCAGCAGCTCCAGTAGCACAGATACGCAGTATTTT
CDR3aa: CASSSSSTDTQYF

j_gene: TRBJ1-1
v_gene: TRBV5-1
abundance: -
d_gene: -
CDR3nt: TGCGCCAGCAGCTGGCGGGGGCTCACTGAAGCTTTCTTT
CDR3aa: CASSWRGLTEAFF

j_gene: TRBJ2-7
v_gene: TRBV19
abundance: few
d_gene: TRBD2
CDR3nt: TGTGCCAGTAGTATAGGAGGAGCGGGGGCCCGATACGAGCAGTACTTC
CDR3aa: CASSIGGAGARYEQYF

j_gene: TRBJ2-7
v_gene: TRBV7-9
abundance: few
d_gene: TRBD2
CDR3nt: TGTGCCAGCAGCGACGGGGGGGCTTGGGAGCAGTACTTC
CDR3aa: CASSDGGAWEQYF

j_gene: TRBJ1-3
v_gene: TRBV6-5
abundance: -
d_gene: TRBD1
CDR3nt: TGTGCCAGCAGTAGACAGGGGGTCACTGGAAACACCATATATTTT
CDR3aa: CASSRQGVTGNTIYF

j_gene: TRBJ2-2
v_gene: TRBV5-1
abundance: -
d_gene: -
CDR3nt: TGCGCCAGCAGCTTGGCCGGAATGGGGGGGCCAGCGGAGTTT
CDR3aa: CASSLAGMGGPAEF

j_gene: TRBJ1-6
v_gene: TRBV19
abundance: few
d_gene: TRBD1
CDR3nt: TGTGCCAGTAGTAAACAAACCGGGACAGGTGGGAATTCACCCCTCCACTTT
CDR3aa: CASSKQTGTGGNSPLHF

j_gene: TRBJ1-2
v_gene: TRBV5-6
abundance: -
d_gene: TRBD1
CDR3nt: TGTGCCAGCAGCTTAAAAGGGGGCGACTATGGCTACACCTTC
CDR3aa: CASSLKGGDYGYTF

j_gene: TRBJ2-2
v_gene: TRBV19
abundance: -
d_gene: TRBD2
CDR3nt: TGTGCCAGTAGACCCGCAGCGGGGGTGAACACCGGGGAGCTGTTTTTT
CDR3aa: CASRPAAGVNTGELFF

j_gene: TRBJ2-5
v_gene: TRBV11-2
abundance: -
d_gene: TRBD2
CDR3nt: TGTGCCAGCAGAAGGGCGGGAGGAGAGACCCAGTACTTC
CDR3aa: CASRRAGGETQYF

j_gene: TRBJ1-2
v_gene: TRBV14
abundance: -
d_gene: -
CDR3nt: TGTGCCAGCAGCCCGGACACGAACTATGGCTACACCTTC
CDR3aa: CASSPDTNYGYTF

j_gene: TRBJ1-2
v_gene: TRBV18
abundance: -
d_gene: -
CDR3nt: TGTGCCAGCTCTCGCAGTGAGGTCGACTATGGCTACACCTTC
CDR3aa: CASSRSEVDYGYTF

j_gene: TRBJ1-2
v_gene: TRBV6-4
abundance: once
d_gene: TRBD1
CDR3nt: TGTGCCAGCAGCCCAGTTGGGTCCAGGGGGAACTATGGCTACACCTTC
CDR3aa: CASSPVGSRGNYGYTF

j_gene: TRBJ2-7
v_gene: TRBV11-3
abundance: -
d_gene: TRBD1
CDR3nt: TGTGCCAGCAGCTTAGGTGCGGGACAGGAGCTCTACGAGCAGTACTTC
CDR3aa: CASSLGAGQELYEQYF

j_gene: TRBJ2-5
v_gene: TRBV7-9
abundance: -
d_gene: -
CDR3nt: TGTGCCAGCAGCTGGTTAGCGGTCCAAGAGACCCAGTACTTC
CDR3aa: CASSWLAVQETQYF

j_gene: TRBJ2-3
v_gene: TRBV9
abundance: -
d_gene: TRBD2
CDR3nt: TGTGCCAGCAGCGTTGAGACTAGCGGGAGCCCCACAGATACGCAGTATTTT
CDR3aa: CASSVETSGSPTDTQYF

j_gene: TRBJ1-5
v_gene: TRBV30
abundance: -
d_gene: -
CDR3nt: TGTGCCTGGAGTGTTGTCAGAAATCAGCCCCAGCATTTT
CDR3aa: CAWSVVRNQPQHF

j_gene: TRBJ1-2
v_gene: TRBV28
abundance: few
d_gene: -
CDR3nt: TGTGCCAGCAGGACTGCAAACTATGGCTACACCTTC
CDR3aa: CASRTANYGYTF

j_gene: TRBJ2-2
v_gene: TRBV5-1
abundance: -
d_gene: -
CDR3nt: TGCGCCAGCAGCTTGGAGGTGGGGAGTACCGGGGAGCTGTTTTTT
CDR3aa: CASSLEVGSTGELFF

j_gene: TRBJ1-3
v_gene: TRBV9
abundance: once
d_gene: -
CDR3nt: TGTGCCAGCAGCGTAGGCAGCTCTGGAAACACCATATATTTT
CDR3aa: CASSVGSSGNTIYF

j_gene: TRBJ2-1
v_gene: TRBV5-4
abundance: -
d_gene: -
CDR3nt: TGTGCCAGCAGCGGCCAGACTAGGAGCAATGAGCAGTTCTTC
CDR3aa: CASSGQTRSNEQFF

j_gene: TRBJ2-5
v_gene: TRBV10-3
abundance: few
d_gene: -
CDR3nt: TGTGCCATCAGTGAGTCAAGTAACTGGGAGACCCAGTACTTC
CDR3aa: CAISESSNWETQYF

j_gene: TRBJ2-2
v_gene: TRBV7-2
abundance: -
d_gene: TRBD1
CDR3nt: TGTGCCAGCAGCTCGGGACAGACGAACACCGGGGAGCTGTTTTTT
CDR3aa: CASSSGQTNTGELFF

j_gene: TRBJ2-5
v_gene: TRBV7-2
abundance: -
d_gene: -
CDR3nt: TGTGCCAGCACAGAGCGGTCTCAAGAGACCCAGTACTTC
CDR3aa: CASTERSQETQYF

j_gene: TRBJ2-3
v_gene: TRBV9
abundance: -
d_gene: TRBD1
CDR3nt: TGTGCCAGCAGCGTAGTGCCGGGACAGGGGATCCTAACTAGCACAGATACGCAGTATTTT
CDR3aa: CASSVVPGQGILTSTDTQYF

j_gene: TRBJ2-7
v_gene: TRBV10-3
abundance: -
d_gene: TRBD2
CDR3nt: TGTGCCATTAGGACTAGCGAACCCTACGAGCAGTACTTC
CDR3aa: CAIRTSEPYEQYF

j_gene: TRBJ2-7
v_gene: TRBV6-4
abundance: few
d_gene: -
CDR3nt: TGTGCCAGCAGTCTCCGGGACACAACCTACGAGCAGTACTTC
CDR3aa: CASSLRDTTYEQYF

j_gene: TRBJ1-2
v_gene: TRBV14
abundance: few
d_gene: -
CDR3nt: TGTGCCAGCAGCAAAGCCGTATTTGATGGCTACACCTTC
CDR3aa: CASSKAVFDGYTF

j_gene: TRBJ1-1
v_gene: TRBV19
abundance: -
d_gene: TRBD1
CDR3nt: TGTGCCAGTAGTATTCAGGGGGACATCACTGAAGCTTTCTTT
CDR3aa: CASSIQGDITEAFF

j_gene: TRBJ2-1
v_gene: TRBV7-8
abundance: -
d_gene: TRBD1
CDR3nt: TGTGCCAGCAGTTACACAGGGGGCTCTGAGCAGTTCTTC
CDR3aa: CASSYTGGSEQFF

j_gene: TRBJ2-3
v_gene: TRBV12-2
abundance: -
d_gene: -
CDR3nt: TGTGCAAGTCGTCCGGGACTAGCCAGTTCGCAGTATTTT
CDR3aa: CASRPGLASSQYF

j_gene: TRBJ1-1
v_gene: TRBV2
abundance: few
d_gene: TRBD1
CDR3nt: TGTGCCAGCAGTTACCTGACAGGGGACACTGAAGCTTTCTTT
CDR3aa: CASSYLTGDTEAFF

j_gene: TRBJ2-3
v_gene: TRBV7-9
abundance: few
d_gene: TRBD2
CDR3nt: TGTGCCAGCACCTCTTATGCGGGAGGGGTCACAGATACGCAGTATTTT
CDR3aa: CASTSYAGGVTDTQYF

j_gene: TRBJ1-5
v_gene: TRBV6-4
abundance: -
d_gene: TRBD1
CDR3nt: TGTGCCAGCACTCAACCTAACAGGGGCGAGGGCGTCCTATGCCTGCAGCCCCAGCATTTT
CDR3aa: CASTQPNRGEGVLCLQPQHF

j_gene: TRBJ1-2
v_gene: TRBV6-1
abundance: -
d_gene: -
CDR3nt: TGTGCCAGCGGACAGCTCGGGGGCTACACCTTC
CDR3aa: CASGQLGGYTF

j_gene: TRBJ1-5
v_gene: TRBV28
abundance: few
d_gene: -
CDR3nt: TGTGCCAGCAGTTTACCCCTGGGCCAGCCCCAGCATTTT
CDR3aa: CASSLPLGQPQHF

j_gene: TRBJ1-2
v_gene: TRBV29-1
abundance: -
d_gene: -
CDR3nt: TGCAGCGCTGGCGGGGGGGGCAAATATGGCTACACCTTC
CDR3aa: CSAGGGGKYGYTF

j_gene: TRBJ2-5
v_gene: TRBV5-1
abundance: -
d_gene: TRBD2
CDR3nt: TGCGCCAGCAGCAACGGGGGGGCGGGGGAGACCCAGTACTTC
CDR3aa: CASSNGGAGETQYF